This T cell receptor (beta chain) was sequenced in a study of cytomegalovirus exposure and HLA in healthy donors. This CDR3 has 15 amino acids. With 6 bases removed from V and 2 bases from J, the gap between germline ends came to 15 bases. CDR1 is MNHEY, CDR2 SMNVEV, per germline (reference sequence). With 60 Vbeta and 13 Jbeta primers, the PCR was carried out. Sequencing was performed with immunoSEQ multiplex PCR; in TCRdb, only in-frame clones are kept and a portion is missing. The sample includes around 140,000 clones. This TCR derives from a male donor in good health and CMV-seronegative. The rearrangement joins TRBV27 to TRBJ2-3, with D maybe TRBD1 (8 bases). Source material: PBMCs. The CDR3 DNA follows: TGTGCCAGCAGCACAGGGGGGGTCATCACAGATACGCAGTATTTT. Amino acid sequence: CASSTGGVITDTQYF.